This T cell receptor (beta chain) appears in the sequencing data of a study of OX40 agonist ivuxolimab in advanced cancers. V was pared by 5 bases and J by 3 bases, with 4 bases of the junction left unmatched. The CDR3 is 14 amino acids. Germline values: CDR1 SEHNR, CDR2 FQNEAQ (reference sequence). The data were produced by immunoSEQ multiplex PCR, yet TCRdb's version contains in-frame clones alone and is incomplete. The sample has 66,000 or so clones, approximately 86% seen once; the top ten hold roughly 2%. V usage is TRBV7-9 and J usage is TRBJ1-2; 9 nucleotides match TRBD1. The receptor was derived from an adult with an advanced solid tumor such as melanoma, head and neck, liver or kidney cancer. This specimen was CD4+ or CD8+ T cells sorted from blood, taken in a trial of the OX40 agonist ivuxolimab. CDR3: CASSPRDRDYGYTF. The CDR3 bases are TGTGCCAGCAGCCCGCGGGACAGGGACTATGGCTACACCTTC.